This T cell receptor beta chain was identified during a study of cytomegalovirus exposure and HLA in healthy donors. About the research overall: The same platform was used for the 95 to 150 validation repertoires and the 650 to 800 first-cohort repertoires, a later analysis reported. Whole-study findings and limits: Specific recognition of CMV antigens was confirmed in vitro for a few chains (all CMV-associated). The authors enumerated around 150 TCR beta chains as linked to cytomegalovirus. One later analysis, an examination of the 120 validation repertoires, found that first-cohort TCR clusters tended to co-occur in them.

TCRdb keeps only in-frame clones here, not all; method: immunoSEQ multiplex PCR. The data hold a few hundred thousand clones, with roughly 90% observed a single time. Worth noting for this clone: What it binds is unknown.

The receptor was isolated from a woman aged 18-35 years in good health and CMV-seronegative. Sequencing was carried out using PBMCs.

DNA for the CDR3: TGTGCCAGCAGCTTGGGGTCTAGCGGGAGTTACAATGAGCAGTTCTTC. It codes for CASSLGSSGSYNEQFF. V and J are TRBV5-4 and TRBJ2-1; 10 nucleotides agree with TRBD2. From germline, CDR1 is SGHNT and CDR2 YYREEE (reference sequence). V was pared by 0 bases and J by 4 bases, with 4 bases of the junction left unmatched. The CDR3 spans 16 residues.